This T cell receptor (beta chain) appears in the sequencing data of a study of CD8+ T cells in alopecia areata. Study-wide findings and caveats: Expanded CD8+ clones among the top 100, and scalp clonality, were significantly decreased by tofacitinib. Researchers report lesional scalp, most notably alopecia totalis/universalis, outstripped normal scalp in clonality. Under tofacitinib, numerous expanded lesional clonotypes remained detectable in scalp and blood.

Worth noting for this clone: Its antigen is unknown.

Regarding treatment: oral pan-JAK inhibitor, 5-10 mg twice daily. Peripheral blood and lesional scalp punch biopsies came from alopecia areata patients. After isolation, RNA underwent reverse transcription to generate cDNA as the sequencing template. The repertoire was sequenced with immunoSEQ multiplex PCR; TCRdb's copy has only in-frame clones and lacks some. Counted here are roughly 100,000 clones, about nine tenths occurring once; the ten biggest clones make up around 10%. The germline V and J ends were trimmed by 7 bases and 12 bases, with 19 bases remaining between them. This CDR3 spans 12 amino acids. The germline CDR1 and CDR2 sequences are SQVTM and ANQGSEA.

The V gene is TRBV29-1, the J gene TRBJ2-1; possibly TRBD2 for D (5 bases). Sequencing used CD8+ T cells sorted from blood, obtained around week 34, from a patient treated with tofacitinib. The clonotype comes from a human donor with alopecia areata. The CDR3 coding sequence is TGCAGCGCAGAGGGTACGGGCTCGGGGCAGTTCTTC. As protein: CSAEGTGSGQFF.